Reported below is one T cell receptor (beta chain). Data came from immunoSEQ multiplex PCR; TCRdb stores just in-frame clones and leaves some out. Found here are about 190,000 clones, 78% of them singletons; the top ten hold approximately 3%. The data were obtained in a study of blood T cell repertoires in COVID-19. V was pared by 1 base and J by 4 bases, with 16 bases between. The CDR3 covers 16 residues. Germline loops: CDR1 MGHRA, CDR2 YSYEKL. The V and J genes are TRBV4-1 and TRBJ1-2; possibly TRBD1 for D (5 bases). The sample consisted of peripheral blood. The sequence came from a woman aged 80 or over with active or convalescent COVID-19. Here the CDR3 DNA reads TGCGCCAGCAGCCAAGGGTACTTTACAGGCCTCTATGGCTACACCTTC. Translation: CASSQGYFTGLYGYTF.